This TCR beta chain was recovered during a study of CXCR3-negative and CXCR3-positive naive CD8 T cells. Concerning this clonotype: Its antigen is as yet unknown.

Study-level findings and limits: More hydrophobic TRB CDR3s were found in CXCR3-positive naive cells than in CXCR3-negative naive cells. In cryopreserved cells, CXCR3 expression partially decreased, and fresh PBMCs were used in most assays.

Via 5' RACE with UMI labels, TRB cDNA libraries were prepared. With the 5' RACE reads reprocessed, TCRdb shows one record per CDR3 protein and no DNA. This table holds tens of thousands of distinct CDR3 sequences. The CDR3 runs 16 residues. Naive CD8+ T cells showed a CD45RO-CCR7+CD27+CD95- phenotype. Sequenced input: naive CXCR3+ CD8+ T cells from blood. Subset described: CD45RO-CCR7+CD27+CD95- naive CD8+ T cells expressing CXCR3 (TNR3+). This chain connects TRBV12-3 or TRBV12-4 to TRBJ2-3; absent DNA, TCRdb's TRBD1 call cannot be checked. The TCR comes from a human donor in good health. Some clones in this sample may be carry-over from other donors' samples. The CDR3 reads CASRPPADASTDTQYF.